This T cell receptor (beta chain) was retrieved from a study of T cell changes during pregnancy in multiple sclerosis (dated 2019 in TCRdb). Concerning the study at large: The study looked at changes in the T cell repertoire across pregnancy in women with multiple sclerosis.

This clone was recorded only once. Its antigen is currently not known. No per-base quality is available; no much larger clone lies one base away. Taken from the germline V gene (reference sequence), the CDR1 and CDR2 loops are MNHEY and SMNVEV. Relative to germline, V is 5 bases shorter and J is 0 bases shorter, with 10 bases between their ends. From its cysteine to its phenylalanine, the CDR3 spans 14 amino acids. Only CDR3 DNA remains: 42 bases, in frame from the first base. The library was obtained by the immunoSEQ multiplex PCR assay. The table comes from immuneACCESS by way of TCRdb, which keeps in-frame sequences with V and J called. Part of the clones is missing from these tables; in studies checked, under half for an unresolved V gene and the rest for unknown reasons. The table for this sample lists about 100,000 clones; around 94% of them were counted only once. The top ten clones comprise 1% to 1.5% of the sample.

The sequence is built from TRBV27 and TRBJ1-1; no D segment can be confidently identified. The specimen comprised peripheral blood, sampled in the second trimester of pregnancy. This clonotype originated in a female donor with multiple sclerosis, enrolled in a pregnancy study. The sequenced DNA is TGTGCCAGCAGTGCCCTCTCTATGAACACTGAAGCTTTCTTT. This yields the protein CASSALSMNTEAFF.